This T cell receptor (beta chain) is drawn from a study of blood T cell repertoires in COVID-19. The overall study: Italy, Spain and the United States were the sources of the convalescent and acute COVID-19 samples.

Clones were read by immunoSEQ multiplex PCR, and TCRdb kept only the in-frame ones, dropping some. Of 210,000 or so clones listed, about 87% are singletons. Sequenced material: PBMCs or T cells enriched from blood (not recorded which). The receptor comes from a woman aged 30 to 39 who had been exposed to COVID-19.

The CDR3 DNA is TGTGCCAGCAGCCAAGATTCGGGACTAGCGGGAGTCACCGGGGAGCTGTTTTTT. It encodes CASSQDSGLAGVTGELFF. The gene calls are TRBV3-1 (or the pseudogene TRBV3-2) and TRBJ2-2, with 14 positions matching TRBD2. The length of the CDR3 is 18 residues. After removal of 0 bases from V and 4 bases from J, the junction contained 4 bases not matched to a gene. CDR1 is LGHDT and CDR2 is YNNKEL in the germline V gene (reference sequence).